A single sample gave rise to the 10 T cell receptor beta chains below, sequenced in a study of cytomegalovirus exposure and HLA in healthy donors. The study ran its PCR with 60 Vbeta and 13 Jbeta primers. Using immunoSEQ multiplex PCR, the repertoire was profiled, and TCRdb retains in-frame clones only, with some absent. Of approximately 210,000 clones in the sample, about 77% were seen once. Sequenced sample: PBMCs. The receptors shown here come from a woman aged 25 to 39 in good health and CMV-seropositive.

This clone was found a few times. The chain is built from TRBV6-5 and TRBJ2-7; D uncertain. Trimming removed 6 bases from V and 1 base from J, with 10 bases in between. This CDR3 spans 13 amino acids. The germline CDR1 and CDR2 sequences are MNHEY and SVGAGI. CDR3 loop: CASSPRVSYEQYF. DNA of the CDR3: TGTGCCAGCAGCCCTCGGGTTTCCTACGAGCAGTACTTC.

The rearrangement uses TRBV7-2 and TRBJ2-7; 11 positions agree with TRBD2. The CDR3 is 15 residues long. Germline V gene data show CDR1 as SGHTA and CDR2 as FQGNSA. The ends lost 0 bases at V and 3 bases at J; junction bases unmatched: 1. CDR3 sequence: CASSLALAGVYEQYF. CDR3 bases: TGTGCCAGCAGCTTAGCACTAGCGGGGGTCTACGAGCAGTACTTC.

This clone came up once. This chain links TRBV5-5 with TRBJ2-1, with D perhaps matching TRBD1 (5 bases). The CDR3 spans 14 residues. Trimming shortened V by 5 bases and J by 3 bases, and 12 bases separated the two germline ends. CDR1 and CDR2 from the germline V gene are SGHKS and YYEKEE (reference sequence). The CDR3 loop reads CASSFPDSYNEQFF. The CDR3 nucleotides are TGTGCCAGCAGTTTTCCTGACAGCTACAATGAGCAGTTCTTC.

The rearrangement links TRBV7-9 to TRBJ2-5; D not resolved. The CDR3 is made up of 13 amino acids. V was shortened by 5 bases and J by 2 bases, with 9 bases between the two germline ends. Germline assignment: CDR1 SEHNR and CDR2 FQNEAQ (reference sequence). The CDR3 DNA follows: TGTGCCAGCAGCCCCCGAGTTCAAGAGACCCAGTACTTC. This codes for CASSPRVQETQYF.

The rearrangement uses TRBV28 and TRBJ1-2, with TRBD1 identical over 7 bases. Germline assignment: CDR1 MDHEN and CDR2 SYDVKM. Trimming cost V 6 bases and J 2 bases; bases outside gene matches: 3. The CDR3 spans 13 residues. The CDR3 DNA reads TGTGCCAGCAGATCAGGGGGAAACTATGGCTACACCTTC. This codes for CASRSGGNYGYTF.

This clone was detected a few times. The chain joins TRBV19 to TRBJ2-7, with 8 bases identical to TRBD1. Germline CDR1 is LNHDA and CDR2 is SQIVND (reference sequence). The CDR3 has 14 amino acids. V was clipped by 7 bases and J by 5 bases; unmatched bases: 10. CDR3: CASTLGTGRDEQYF. The CDR3 nucleotides are TGTGCCAGTACCCTTGGGACAGGTCGTGACGAGCAGTACTTC.

The chain carries TRBV28 and TRBJ1-2; D is undetermined. CDR1 is MDHEN, CDR2 SYDVKM, per germline. The CDR3 covers 13 residues. V lost 2 bases and J lost 7, with 11 bases in between. The CDR3 here is CASSLQVSSGYTF. CDR3 coding DNA: TGTGCCAGCAGTTTACAGGTCAGCTCTGGCTACACCTTC.

At least ten counts were recorded for this clone. V gene TRBV7-9 combines with J gene TRBJ2-1; D is possibly TRBD1 (5 bases). The length of the CDR3 is 15 residues. CDR1 SEHNR and CDR2 FQNEAQ come from the germline V gene (reference sequence). Trimming took off 1 base at V and 8 bases at J, with 15 bases between the two ends. Here the CDR3 reads CASSLGTPIGDEQFF. The CDR3 nucleotides are TGTGCCAGCAGCTTAGGTACTCCAATAGGGGATGAGCAGTTCTTC.

This clone was picked up one time. CDR3 sequence reads: CASSPAGYTEAFF. The CDR3 DNA sequence: TGTGCCAGCAGCCCGGCGGGGTACACTGAAGCTTTCTTT. The chain combines TRBV5-4 with TRBJ1-1; D gene uncertain. V was cut by 4 bases and J by 3 bases, with 10 bases left in between. CDR3 length: 13 residues. Germline CDR1 and CDR2: SGHNT and YYREEE (reference sequence).

The chain employs TRBV2 and TRBJ2-1; D gene ambiguous. Per germline, CDR1 SNHLY and CDR2 FYNNEI. Trimming pared 8 bases from V and 9 bases from J, leaving 14 bases between. This CDR3 region has 12 residues. DNA of the CDR3: TGTGCCAGCTCTCCGGAGTTGAGTGAGCAGTTCTTC. Its protein is CASSPELSEQFF.